This TCR beta chain came from a study of early stage breast cancer tumors. Study in general: Of roughly 17 invasive breast tumors, about a dozen were hormone receptor-positive, HER2-negative.

Points on this clone: Its antigen is undetermined.

Study-wide findings and caveats: Compared with adjacent normal breast tissue, tumors showed roughly 2.5-fold greater T cell density and higher clonality. Functional markers like CD4, CD8 and FOXP3 were missed in bulk sequencing. Enriched TCRB sequences shared across patients were mostly commonly generated sequences.

Data came from immunoSEQ multiplex PCR; TCRdb stores just in-frame clones and leaves some out. The sample lists about 58,000 clones, around 80% seen once, with 3% to 3.5% in the top ten. The receptor's source is a person under 45 with breast cancer. The specimen sequenced was blood.

In DNA, the CDR3 is TGTGCCAGCTCACCCGGACGCGATAGGGACATTCAGTACTTC. This sequence encodes CASSPGRDRDIQYF. This chain joins TRBV18 and TRBJ2-4; D is undetermined. CDR1 KGHSH and CDR2 LQKENI come from the germline V gene. V was cut by 3 bases and J by 8 bases, with 14 bases left in between. The CDR3 runs to 14 residues.